This T cell receptor (beta chain) was identified during a study of CD8 T cells in ankylosing spondylitis. Each CDR3 protein is one row after TCRdb ran MiXCR on the 5' RACE reads. The profile shows a few hundred thousand distinct CDR3 sequences, 20% of them singletons. This clonotype was observed a handful of times. Per germline, CDR1 SQVTM and CDR2 ANQGSEA. This CDR3 region has 11 residues. Trimming pared 5 bases from V and 3 bases from J, leaving 4 bases between. The chain recombines TRBV29-1 with TRBJ2-2; no clear D. This receptor was taken from a female donor with ankylosing spondylitis or in good health (not recorded which). The specimen was blood, either unsorted or a sorted T cell fraction (not recorded which). CDR3 DNA: TGCAGCGTTCAGGACACCGGGGAGCTGTTTTTT. Amino acid sequence: CSVQDTGELFF.